Sequencing of this TCR beta chain was carried out in a study of T cells in Graves' hyperthyroidism and ophthalmopathy. The TCR beta CDR3 regions underwent amplification using RNA transcripts as the source. HTBI primers were used for first-round RT-PCR of the TCR CDR3. TCRdb re-derived calls from the multiplex PCR reads in MiXCR, one entry per CDR3 protein. This sample yields 650,000 to 700,000 distinct CDR3 sequences, of which approximately 15% are seen a single time; 15% to 17% belongs to the top ten. This clonotype has at least ten counts. Its antigen is currently unknown. Germline assignment: CDR1 ENHRY and CDR2 SYGVKD. Trimming shortened V by 6 bases and J by 4 bases, and 14 bases separated the two germline ends. CDR3 length equals 14 residues. Notes on the study in general: From stable hyperthyroidism, ophthalmopathy was set apart by a 13 V-J model.

These patients, aged 18 to 65, had recently diagnosed hyperthyroidism lasting under 2 months. Thyroid ultrasound and orbital computed tomography, with clinical symptoms and serum thyroxine and TRAb, informed diagnoses. The chain combines TRBV10-3 with TRBJ2-3, with unresolved D. The sample taken for sequencing was blood. This receptor was obtained from a man aged 50 to 59 with Graves' hyperthyroidism. This CDR3 reads CAISMVGGADTQYF. DNA of the CDR3: TGTGCCATCAGCATGGTAGGCGGCGCAGATACGCAGTATTTT.